These 27 T cell receptor beta chains came from one sample sequenced in a study of blood T cells in healthy people across ages. PCR was performed a second time for about 7 to 11 cycles using a sample-barcoded 5' primer and a J-beta primer mix. From the 5' RACE reads, TCRdb called clonotypes with MiXCR, one entry per CDR3 protein. The sample holds 550,000 to 600,000 distinct CDR3 sequences, under 55% seen once. Specimen: blood. The receptors stem from an older man in good health.

Only a few counts were recorded for this clonotype. The rearrangement links TRBV29-1 to TRBJ2-1; D call uncertain. The CDR3 loop spans 16 amino acids. Trimming removed 5 bases from V and 3 bases from J, with 20 bases in between. Germline V lookup: CDR1 SQVTM, CDR2 ANQGSEA. Here the CDR3 DNA reads TGCAGCGTTCGATCCCCCCTAGGGCGGAGCTACAATGAGCAGTTCTTC. This codes for CSVRSPLGRSYNEQFF.

This chain joins TRBV7-9 and TRBJ2-5, with a possible D match to TRBD2 (6 bases). The ends were cut back, 4 bases at V and 5 bases at J, with 14 bases in the middle. The CDR3 loop spans 14 amino acids. The germline CDR1 and CDR2 sequences are SEHNR and FQNEAQ (reference sequence). The CDR3 nucleotides are TGTGCCAGCAGCTCGACTAGTTTCTGGGAGACCCAGTACTTC. Amino acids: CASSSTSFWETQYF.

The rearrangement uses TRBV6-5 and TRBJ2-1; D gene uncertain. Germline CDR1 reads MNHEY; CDR2 reads SVGAGI. With 6 bases removed from V and 8 bases from J, the gap between germline ends came to 17 bases. The CDR3 runs 14 residues. As DNA, the CDR3 is TGTGCCAGCAGGGGTCCAGGCCTCGCAGATGAGCAGTTCTTC. Amino acid sequence: CASRGPGLADEQFF.

V gene TRBV9 combines with J gene TRBJ2-1, with TRBD2 matching over 11 bases. Germline V gene sequence: CDR1 SGDLS, CDR2 YYNGEE. Unmatched junction bases numbered 4, after V lost 0 bases and J lost 11 bases. CDR3 length: 14 amino acids. This CDR3 reads CASSVVPTSGKQFF. The CDR3 DNA sequence: TGTGCCAGCAGCGTAGTCCCGACTAGCGGGAAGCAGTTCTTC.

This clonotype has more than one count but fewer than ten. CDR3 loop: CSARWDRGETQYF. The CDR3 region has the DNA TGCAGTGCCCGATGGGACAGGGGGGAGACCCAGTACTTC. V gene TRBV20-1 combines with J gene TRBJ2-5; 11 bases are a match to TRBD1. The CDR3 spans 13 residues. Trimming at V came to 6 bases and at J to 5 bases, leaving 5 bases not matched to a gene. CDR1 is DFQATT and CDR2 is SNEGSKA in the germline V gene (reference sequence).

There are a few counts of this clonotype. This sequence joins TRBV7-2 and TRBJ2-7; 8 bases are a match to TRBD1. In germline, CDR1 is SGHTA, CDR2 FQGNSA. CDR3 length: 14 residues. Trimming cost V 6 bases and J 2 bases; bases outside gene matches: 6. CDR3 in amino acids: CASSSQGVPYEQYF. The CDR3 nucleotides read TGTGCCAGCAGTTCACAGGGGGTACCCTACGAGCAGTACTTC.

The gene calls are TRBV20-1 and TRBJ2-4, with 7 positions matching TRBD1. Gene TRBJ2-7 matches the end of the DNA better, so the J call may be wrong. This CDR3 has 12 amino acids. Germline V lookup: CDR1 DFQATT, CDR2 SNEGSKA (reference sequence). As DNA, the CDR3 is TGCAGTGCTAAGACAGGGATGAACGAGCAGTACTTC. Amino acid sequence: CSAKTGMNEQYF.

The V call is TRBV6-1, the J call TRBJ2-1, with TRBD1 identical over 8 bases. The CDR3 has 13 amino acids. From germline, CDR1 is MNHNS and CDR2 SASEGT. The J segment lost 4 bases and the V segment lost 8 bases, leaving 4 bases of the junction unmatched. CDR3 amino acids: CASLGQVYNEQFF. The CDR3, as DNA: TGTGCCAGCCTGGGACAGGTGTACAATGAGCAGTTCTTC.

This chain links TRBV10-3 with TRBJ2-7; D might be TRBD1 or TRBD2, each matching 5 bases. Germline assignment: CDR1 ENHRY and CDR2 SYGVKD. Trimming removed 3 bases at V and 2 bases at J, with 14 bases between. CDR3 length equals 15 residues. The CDR3 coding sequence is TGTGCCATCAGTGACCCGGCAGGGAGCCCCTACGAGCAGTACTTC. Translation gives CAISDPAGSPYEQYF.

This clonotype was observed many times. The J gene is TRBJ2-3, the V gene TRBV6-6; 7 bases map to TRBD2. Germline values: CDR1 MNHNY, CDR2 SVGAGI (reference sequence). The CDR3 has 14 residues. Trimming cost V 6 bases and J 5 bases; bases outside gene matches: 8. The CDR3 region has the DNA TGTGCCAGCAGCTCTCGGGGGGAGTTAGATACGCAGTATTTT. It translates to CASSSRGELDTQYF.

V and J are TRBV7-3 and TRBJ2-1; 13 bases line up with TRBD2. The junction had 19 bases not matched to a gene; V was cut back by 1 base and J by 13 bases. CDR1 is SGHTA and CDR2 is FQGTGA in the germline V gene. The CDR3 length is 19 residues. CDR3 residues: CASSLNPQSGLAGYPPQFF. In DNA form, the CDR3 reads TGTGCCAGCAGCTTAAACCCTCAATCGGGACTAGCGGGGTATCCTCCCCAGTTCTTC.

This clonotype was seen only a few times. This sequence joins TRBV6-5 and TRBJ2-2; D could derive from TRBD1 or TRBD2 (5 bases each). The germline V gene encodes CDR1 MNHEY and CDR2 SVGAGI. V was trimmed by 2 bases and J by 0 bases, leaving 7 bases between them. The CDR3 length is 15 residues. The CDR3 DNA sequence: TGTGCCAGCAGTTACCGGGGCTCGAACACCGGGGAGCTGTTTTTT. Protein sequence: CASSYRGSNTGELFF.

This clonotype was picked up a small number of times. In nucleotides, the CDR3 is TGCAGCGTTGCTCTTGGTGGCTACACCTTC. Protein: CSVALGGYTF. The rearrangement joins TRBV29-1 to TRBJ1-2; D unresolved. This CDR3 is built from 10 residues. Germline V gives CDR1 SQVTM, CDR2 ANQGSEA. The V and J ends lost 4 bases and 7 bases respectively, with 7 bases between them.

This chain joins TRBV25-1 and TRBJ2-3, with D hard to call. The CDR3 is 12 residues long. V was shortened by 3 bases and J by 5 bases, with 6 bases between the two germline ends. Germline-derived CDR1 and CDR2 are MGHDK and SYGVNS. The CDR3, as DNA: TGTGCCAGCAGTGAGGGGAAAGATACGCAGTATTTT. Its translation: CASSEGKDTQYF.

The chain employs TRBV4-3 and TRBJ2-5; 8 nucleotides line up with TRBD2. This CDR3 contains 15 residues. CDR1 LGHNA and CDR2 YSLEER come from the germline V gene. V shed 0 bases, J shed 11 bases, and the junction held 11 bases outside the gene matches. CDR3 DNA: TGCGCCAGCAGCCAAGAAGGCGGGAGGTACAATGAGCAGTACTTC. This gives the protein CASSQEGGRYNEQYF.

This chain connects TRBV6-5 to TRBJ2-1; possible D gene TRBD2, 5 bases. CDR3 length: 15 residues. V was shortened by 4 bases and J by 2 bases, with 12 bases between the two germline ends. The germline V gene has CDR1 MNHEY and CDR2 SVGAGI. CDR3 coding DNA: TGTGCCAGCAGTTTCGACTCGACTACCTACAATGAGCAGTTCTTC. This sequence encodes CASSFDSTTYNEQFF.

The rearrangement joins TRBV5-8 to TRBJ2-5; D is ambiguous. V was cut by 4 bases and J by 3 bases, with 13 bases left in between. Per the germline V gene, CDR1 is SGHTS and CDR2 is YDEGEE. The CDR3 is 14 amino acids. The CDR3 bases are TGTGCCAGCAGCCCATGGACGTCCAAAGAGACCCAGTACTTC. Its translation: CASSPWTSKETQYF. Full variable domain (remainder filled in from reference TRBV5-8 and TRBJ2-5): EAGVTQSPTHLIKTRGQQATLRCSPISGHTSVYWYQQALGLGLQFLLWYDEGEERNRGNFPPRFSGRQFPNYSSELNVNALELEDSALYLCASSPWTSKETQYFGPGTRLLVL.

This chain connects TRBV7-9 to TRBJ2-7; 11 bases are a match to TRBD1. J gave up 3 bases and V 8 bases, and 15 bases lay outside the gene matches. CDR3 length: 17 amino acids. Germline lookup yields CDR1 SEHNR and CDR2 FQNEAQ (reference sequence). CDR3 nucleotides: TGTGCCAGCGTCTCCCTCGGGGGACAGGGGGACATCTACGAGCAGTACTTC. Protein product: CASVSLGGQGDIYEQYF.

V gene TRBV28 combines with J gene TRBJ2-5; D is ambiguous. The J call could be wrong; TRBJ2-7 is a better fit for the DNA end. This CDR3 has 13 residues. Per germline, CDR1 MDHEN and CDR2 SYDVKM. DNA for the CDR3: TGTGCCAGCAATCCACTGCTTCACTACGAGCAGTACTTC. Residues: CASNPLLHYEQYF.

The J gene is TRBJ2-1, the V gene TRBV6-6; D is tentatively TRBD1 or TRBD2 (6 bases each). The CDR3 is made up of 14 amino acids. Trimming took off 2 bases at V and 8 bases at J, with 13 bases between the two ends. Germline V gene data show CDR1 as MNHNY and CDR2 as SVGAGI (reference sequence). The CDR3 DNA follows: TGTGCCAGCAGTTACGGGGGGCCTATGTATGAGCAGTTCTTC. The encoded protein is CASSYGGPMYEQFF.

The V and J genes are TRBV20-1 and TRBJ2-7; D is tentatively TRBD1 or TRBD2 (6 bases each). The CDR3 loop spans 15 amino acids. The germline V gene has CDR1 DFQATT and CDR2 SNEGSKA (reference sequence). V lost 0 bases and J lost 1, with 13 bases in between. As DNA, the CDR3 is TGCAGTGCTAGAGATCGGGGGCAGGGATCCTACGAGCAGTACTTC. Translating it yields CSARDRGQGSYEQYF.

This clonotype was observed many times. The V and J genes are TRBV6-6 and TRBJ1-4; 9 bases align to TRBD1. Germline V gene lookup returns CDR1 MNHNY and CDR2 SVGAGI (reference sequence). The CDR3 loop spans 16 amino acids. Unmatched junction bases numbered 11, after V lost 4 bases and J lost 8 bases. The CDR3, as DNA: TGTGCCAGCAGTTCGACACCGGGACAGGGACGGGAAAAACTGTTTTTT. Translated: CASSSTPGQGREKLFF.

The CDR3 coding sequence is TGTGCCAGCAGGAGGTGCGGCGAGCAGTACTTC. Amino acids: CASRRCGEQYF. This chain connects TRBV25-1 to TRBJ2-7; unclear D gene. V dropped 6 bases and J dropped 6 bases, with 9 bases sitting between them. The germline gives CDR1 MGHDK, CDR2 SYGVNS. The CDR3 is made up of 11 amino acids.

This chain joins TRBV29-1 and TRBJ2-4; TRBD2 matches 14 bases. TRBJ2-7 matches the DNA end more closely, so the J call is doubtful. The CDR3 spans 13 residues. Germline lookup yields CDR1 SQVTM and CDR2 ANQGSEA. This CDR3 reads CSVWGLAGDEQYF. The CDR3 DNA is TGCAGCGTGTGGGGACTAGCGGGAGACGAGCAGTACTTC.

The chain couples TRBV12-3 or TRBV12-4 to TRBJ1-5; TRBD1 is a possible D gene (6 bases). The CDR3 has 13 amino acids. Deletions cut 6 bases from V and 5 bases from J, with 11 bases between. In DNA form, the CDR3 reads TGTGCCAGCAGCAAACGGACAGATCAGCCCCAGCATTTT. This translates into CASSKRTDQPQHF.

The chain has TRBV7-9 and TRBJ2-5; 12 nucleotides agree with TRBD2. The J call is doubtful: the DNA matches TRBJ2-4 better. This CDR3 comprises 18 residues. The germline CDR1 and CDR2 sequences are SEHNR and FQNEAQ (reference sequence). The CDR3 region is CASSSTSGRLLEENIQYF. The CDR3 DNA is TGTGCCAGCAGCTCCACTAGCGGGAGGCTACTTGAGGAAAACATTCAGTACTTC.

This chain joins TRBV7-2 and TRBJ2-2; 8 bases line up with TRBD1. V shed 6 bases and J 6 bases; nucleotides not matched to a gene: 9. This CDR3 contains 15 residues. Germline CDR1 and CDR2: SGHTA and FQGNSA. CDR3 loop: CASSWRPQGAGELFF. In nucleotides, the CDR3 is TGTGCCAGCAGTTGGCGACCACAGGGGGCCGGGGAGCTGTTTTTT.